Sequencing of this T cell receptor beta chain was carried out in a study of blood T cell repertoires in COVID-19. Whole-study context: Material from acute and convalescent COVID-19 was sourced from the United States, Italy and Spain. Sources were T cells, B-cell-depleted T cells, or PBMCs; the material itself was cDNA or gDNA.

Some clones are missing from TCRdb's copy, which holds only in-frame ones; the method was immunoSEQ multiplex PCR. The data contain about 240,000 clones, 75% to 85% of them seen just once; the ten biggest clones take up less than 6.5%. This CDR3 has 20 residues. Trimming pared 10 bases from V and 2 bases from J, leaving 34 bases between. In germline, CDR1 is MDHEN, CDR2 SYDVKM. The receptor was derived from a human donor in a cohort sampled during active COVID-19. Sequencing was done on a sample of peripheral blood. The chain couples TRBV28 to TRBJ2-3; D perhaps matches TRBD2 (7 bases). CDR3 loop: CAISTTRGYQASGTTDTQYF. CDR3 sequence (DNA): TGTGCCATCTCAACTACAAGGGGGTACCAAGCTAGCGGAACCACAGATACGCAGTATTTT.